This T cell receptor beta chain came from a study of cytomegalovirus exposure and HLA in healthy donors. Findings and caveats of the study: When a later analysis compared HLA-associated TCR beta chains with equally common others, the HLA-associated chains turned out to be more clonally expanded and to have lower generation probabilities. For TCR beta chains, V- and J-gene trimming was later linked to a missense DCLRE1C variant.

The PCR used 60 Vbeta and 13 Jbeta primers. Libraries were prepared by immunoSEQ multiplex PCR; TCRdb keeps only in-frame clonotypes and omits some of them. The profile shows about 150,000 clones, 79% of them singletons. On this clone: The antigen is unknown.

CDR3 size: 14 residues. Germline V lookup: CDR1 SGHDN, CDR2 FVKESK. V dropped 4 bases and J dropped 1 base, with 10 bases sitting between them. This receptor was taken from a woman aged 35 to 49 in good health and CMV-seropositive. The rearrangement links TRBV14 to TRBJ1-1; TRBD1 might be the D (5 bases). The specimen was PBMCs. The CDR3 protein is CASSRGGENTEAFF. The CDR3 DNA reads as TGTGCCAGCAGCCGCGGGGGGGAGAACACTGAAGCTTTCTTT. The complete variable domain, with remaining parts taken from reference TRBV14 and TRBJ1-1, reads EAGVTQFPSHSVIEKGQTVTLRCDPISGHDNLYWYRRVMGKEIKFLLHFVKESKQDESGMPNNRFLAERTGGTYSTLKVQPAELEDSGVYFCASSRGGENTEAFFGQGTRLTVV.